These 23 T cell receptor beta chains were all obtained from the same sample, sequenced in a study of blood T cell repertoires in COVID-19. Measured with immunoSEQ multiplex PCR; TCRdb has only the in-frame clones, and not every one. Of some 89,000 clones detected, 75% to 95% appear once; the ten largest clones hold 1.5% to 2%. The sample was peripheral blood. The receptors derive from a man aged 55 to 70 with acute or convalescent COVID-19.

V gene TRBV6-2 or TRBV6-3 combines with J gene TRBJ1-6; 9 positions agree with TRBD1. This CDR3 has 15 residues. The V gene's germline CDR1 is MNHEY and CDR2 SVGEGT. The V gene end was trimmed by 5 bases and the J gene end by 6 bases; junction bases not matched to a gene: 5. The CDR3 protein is CASSLPGQGNSPLHF. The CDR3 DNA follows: TGTGCCAGCAGTCTCCCGGGACAGGGTAATTCACCCCTCCACTTT.

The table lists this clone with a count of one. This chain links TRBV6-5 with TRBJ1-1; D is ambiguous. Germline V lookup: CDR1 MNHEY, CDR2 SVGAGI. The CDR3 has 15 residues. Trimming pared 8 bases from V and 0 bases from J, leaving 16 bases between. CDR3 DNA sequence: TGTGCCAGCCGAGGTTGGAATTCTATGAACACTGAAGCTTTCTTT. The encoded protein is CASRGWNSMNTEAFF.

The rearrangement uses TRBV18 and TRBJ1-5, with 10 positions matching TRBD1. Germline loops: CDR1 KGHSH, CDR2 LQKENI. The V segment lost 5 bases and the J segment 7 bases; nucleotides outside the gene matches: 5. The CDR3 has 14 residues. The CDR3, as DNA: TGTGCCAGCTCATCGACAGGGGGCGAGCAGCCCCAGCATTTT. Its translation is CASSSTGGEQPQHF.

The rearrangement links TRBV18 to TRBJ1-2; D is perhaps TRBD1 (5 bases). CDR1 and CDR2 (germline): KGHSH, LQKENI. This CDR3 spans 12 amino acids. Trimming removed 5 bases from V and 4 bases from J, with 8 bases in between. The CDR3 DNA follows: TGTGCCAGCTCATCAGACAGCTATGGCTACACCTTC. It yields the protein CASSSDSYGYTF.

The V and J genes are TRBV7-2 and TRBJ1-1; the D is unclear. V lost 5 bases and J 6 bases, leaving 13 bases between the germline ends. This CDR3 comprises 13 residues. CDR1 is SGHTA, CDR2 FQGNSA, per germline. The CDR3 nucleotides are TGTGCCAGCAGCCCTGGGAGTGGCGCTGAAGCTTTCTTT. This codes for CASSPGSGAEAFF.

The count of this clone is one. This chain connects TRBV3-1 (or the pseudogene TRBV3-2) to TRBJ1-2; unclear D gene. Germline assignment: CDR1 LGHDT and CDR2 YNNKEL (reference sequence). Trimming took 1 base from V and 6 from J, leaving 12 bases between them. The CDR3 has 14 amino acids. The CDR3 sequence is CASSQARSYNGYTF. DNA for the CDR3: TGTGCCAGCAGCCAAGCTAGGTCCTACAATGGCTACACCTTC.

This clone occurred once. The CDR3 nucleotides are TGTGCCACCAGCAGAGCGGGACAGGGAGTTGAAGCTTTCTTT. Protein: CATSRAGQGVEAFF. The gene calls are TRBV15 and TRBJ1-1, with TRBD1 identical over 9 bases. The V gene's germline CDR1 is LNHNV and CDR2 YYDKDF (reference sequence). J was trimmed by 7 bases and V by 1 base; bases with no gene match: 4. The CDR3 length is 14 residues.

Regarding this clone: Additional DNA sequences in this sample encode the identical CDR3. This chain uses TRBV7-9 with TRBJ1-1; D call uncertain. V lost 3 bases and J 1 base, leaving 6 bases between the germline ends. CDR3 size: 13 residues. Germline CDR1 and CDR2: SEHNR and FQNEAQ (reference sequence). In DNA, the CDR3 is TGTGCCAGCAGCTTCTCCGGGAACACTGAAGCTTTCTTT. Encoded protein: CASSFSGNTEAFF. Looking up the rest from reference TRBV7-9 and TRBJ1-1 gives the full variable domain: DTGVSQNPRHKITKRGQNVTFRCDPISEHNRLYWYRQTLGQGPEFLTYFQNEAQLEKSRLLSDRFSAERPKGSFSTLEIQRTEQGDSAMYLCASSFSGNTEAFFGQGTRLTVV.

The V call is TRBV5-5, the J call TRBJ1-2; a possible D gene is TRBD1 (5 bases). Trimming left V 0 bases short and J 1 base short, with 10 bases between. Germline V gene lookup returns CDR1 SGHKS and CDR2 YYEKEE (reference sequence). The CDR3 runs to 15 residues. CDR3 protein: CASSLGQLFNYGYTF. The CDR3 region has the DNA TGTGCCAGCAGCTTGGGACAGCTTTTTAACTATGGCTACACCTTC.

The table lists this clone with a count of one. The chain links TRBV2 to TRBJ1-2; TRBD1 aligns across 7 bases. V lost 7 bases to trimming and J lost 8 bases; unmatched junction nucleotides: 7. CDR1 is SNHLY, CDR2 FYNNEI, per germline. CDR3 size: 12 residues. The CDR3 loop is CASIIQGYGYTF. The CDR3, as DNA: TGTGCCAGCATTATACAGGGGTACGGCTACACCTTC.

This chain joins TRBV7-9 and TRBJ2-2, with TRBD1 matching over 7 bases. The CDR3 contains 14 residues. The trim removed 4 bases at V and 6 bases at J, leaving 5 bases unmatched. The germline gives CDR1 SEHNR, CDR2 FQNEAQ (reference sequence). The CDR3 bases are TGTGCCAGCAGCTCCGACAGGGCGGCCGGGGAGCTGTTTTTT. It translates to CASSSDRAAGELFF.

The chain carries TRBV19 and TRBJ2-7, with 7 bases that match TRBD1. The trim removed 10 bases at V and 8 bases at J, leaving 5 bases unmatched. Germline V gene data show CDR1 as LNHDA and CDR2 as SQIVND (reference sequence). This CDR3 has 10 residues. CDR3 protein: CAIDRVKQYV. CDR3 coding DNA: TGTGCCATCGACAGGGTGAAGCAGTACGTC.

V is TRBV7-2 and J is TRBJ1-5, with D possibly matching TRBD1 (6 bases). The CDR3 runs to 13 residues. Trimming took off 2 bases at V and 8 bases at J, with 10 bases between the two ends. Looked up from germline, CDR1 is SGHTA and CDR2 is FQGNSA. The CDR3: CASSLNRVEPQHF. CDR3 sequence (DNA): TGTGCCAGCAGCTTAAACAGGGTGGAGCCCCAGCATTTT.

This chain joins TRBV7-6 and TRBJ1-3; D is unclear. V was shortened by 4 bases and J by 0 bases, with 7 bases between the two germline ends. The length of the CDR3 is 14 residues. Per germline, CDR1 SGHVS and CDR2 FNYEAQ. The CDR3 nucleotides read TGTGCCAGCAGCTCGGGGAACTCTGGAAACACCATATATTTT. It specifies CASSSGNSGNTIYF. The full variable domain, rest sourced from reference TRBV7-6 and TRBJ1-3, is GAGVSQSPRYKVTKRGQDVALRCDPISGHVSLYWYRQALGQGPEFLTYFNYEAQQDKSGLPNDRFSAERPEGSISTLTIQRTEQRDSAMYRCASSSGNSGNTIYFGEGSWLTVV.

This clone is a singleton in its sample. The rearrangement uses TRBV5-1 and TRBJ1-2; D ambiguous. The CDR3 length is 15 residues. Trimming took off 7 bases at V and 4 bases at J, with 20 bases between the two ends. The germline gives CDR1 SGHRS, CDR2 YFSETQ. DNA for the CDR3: TGCGCCAGCTTAGGTGGTTCGGGGAATAGCTATGGCTACACCTTC. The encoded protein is CASLGGSGNSYGYTF.

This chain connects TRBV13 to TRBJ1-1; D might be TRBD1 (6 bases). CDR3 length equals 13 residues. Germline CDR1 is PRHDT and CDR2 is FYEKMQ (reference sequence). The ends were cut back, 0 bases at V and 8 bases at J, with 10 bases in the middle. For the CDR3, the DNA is TGTGCCAGCAGCTTAGGACAGGGAGGGGAAGCTTTCTTT. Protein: CASSLGQGGEAFF.

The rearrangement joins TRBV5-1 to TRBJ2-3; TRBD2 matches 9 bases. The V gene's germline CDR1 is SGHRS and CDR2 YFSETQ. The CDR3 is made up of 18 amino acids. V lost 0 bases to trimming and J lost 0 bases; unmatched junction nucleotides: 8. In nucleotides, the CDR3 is TGCGCCAGCAGCTTGGGAAGCGGGGGGACAACTAGCACAGATACGCAGTATTTT. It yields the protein CASSLGSGGTTSTDTQYF. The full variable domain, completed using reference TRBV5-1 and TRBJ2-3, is KAGVTQTPRYLIKTRGQQVTLSCSPISGHRSVSWYQQTPGQGLQFLFEYFSETQRNKGNFPGRFSGRQFSNSRSEMNVSTLELGDSALYLCASSLGSGGTTSTDTQYFGPGTRLTVL.

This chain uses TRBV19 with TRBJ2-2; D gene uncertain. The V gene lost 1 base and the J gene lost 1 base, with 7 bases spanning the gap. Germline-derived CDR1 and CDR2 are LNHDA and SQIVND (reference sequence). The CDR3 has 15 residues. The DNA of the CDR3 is TGTGCCAGTAGTATAGTAAACAGGAACACCGGGGAGCTGTTTTTT. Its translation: CASSIVNRNTGELFF. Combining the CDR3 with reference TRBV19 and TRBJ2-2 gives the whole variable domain DGGITQSPKYLFRKEGQNVTLSCEQNLNHDAMYWYRQDPGQGLRLIYYSQIVNDFQKGDIAEGYSVSREKKESFPLTVTSAQKNPTAFYLCASSIVNRNTGELFFGEGSRLTVL.

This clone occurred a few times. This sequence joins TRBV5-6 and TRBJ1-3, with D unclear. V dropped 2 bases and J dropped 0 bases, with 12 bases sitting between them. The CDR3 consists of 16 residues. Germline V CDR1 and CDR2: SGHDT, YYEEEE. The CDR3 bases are TGTGCCAGCAGCTTTACCCCATGGAGCTCTGGAAACACCATATATTTT. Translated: CASSFTPWSSGNTIYF.

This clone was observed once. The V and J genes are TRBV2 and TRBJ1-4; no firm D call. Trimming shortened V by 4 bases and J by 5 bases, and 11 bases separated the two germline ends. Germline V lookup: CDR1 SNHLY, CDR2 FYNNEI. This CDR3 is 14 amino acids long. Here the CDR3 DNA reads TGTGCCAGCAGTGCCGCGACCGGGAATGAAAAACTGTTTTTT. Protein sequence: CASSAATGNEKLFF.

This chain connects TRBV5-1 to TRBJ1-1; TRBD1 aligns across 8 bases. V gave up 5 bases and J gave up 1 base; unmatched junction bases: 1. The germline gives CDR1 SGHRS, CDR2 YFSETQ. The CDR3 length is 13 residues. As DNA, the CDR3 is TGCGCCAGCAGGGGACAGGCGAACACTGAAGCTTTCTTT. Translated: CASRGQANTEAFF.

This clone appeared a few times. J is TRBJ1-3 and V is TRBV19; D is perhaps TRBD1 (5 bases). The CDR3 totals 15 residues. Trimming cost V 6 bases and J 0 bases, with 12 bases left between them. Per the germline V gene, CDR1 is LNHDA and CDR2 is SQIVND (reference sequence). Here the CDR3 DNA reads TGTGCCAGTAGAACCGGAGACAGCTCTGGAAACACCATATATTTT. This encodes CASRTGDSSGNTIYF.

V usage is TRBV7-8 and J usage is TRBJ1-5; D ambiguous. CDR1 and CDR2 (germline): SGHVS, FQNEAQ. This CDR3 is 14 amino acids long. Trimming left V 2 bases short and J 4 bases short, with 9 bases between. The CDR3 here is CASSLQRQNQPQHF. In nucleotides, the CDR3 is TGTGCCAGCAGCTTACAGCGCCAGAATCAGCCCCAGCATTTT.